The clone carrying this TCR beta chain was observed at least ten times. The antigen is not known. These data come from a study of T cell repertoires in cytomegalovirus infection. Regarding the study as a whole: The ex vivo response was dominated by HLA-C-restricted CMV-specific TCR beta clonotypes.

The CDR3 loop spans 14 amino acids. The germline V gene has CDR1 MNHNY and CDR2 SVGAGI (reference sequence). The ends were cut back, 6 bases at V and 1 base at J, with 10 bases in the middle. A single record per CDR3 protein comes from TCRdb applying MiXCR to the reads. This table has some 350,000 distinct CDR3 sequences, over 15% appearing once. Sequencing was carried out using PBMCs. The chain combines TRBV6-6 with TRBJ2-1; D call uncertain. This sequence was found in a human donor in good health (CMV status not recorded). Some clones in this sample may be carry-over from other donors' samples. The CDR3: CASSRIGSYNEQFF. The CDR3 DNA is TGTGCCAGCAGCCGCATTGGGTCCTACAATGAGCAGTTCTTC.